These 32 T cell receptor beta chains were sequenced from one sample in a study of T-cell memory formation after mild COVID-19. TCRdb reanalysed the 5' RACE reads using MiXCR and keeps one entry per CDR3 protein. The sample contains about 210,000 distinct CDR3 sequences, 8% to 11% of which appear only once. The sample was PBMCs or a T cell subset sorted from them (not recorded which). These receptors were taken from a man aged 18 to 29 who had mild COVID-19 (a few samples of this study predate the infection). Cell type and time point are not known.

The genes are TRBV3-1 and TRBJ1-1; 7 bases agree with TRBD1. The CDR3 extends over 15 amino acids. The germline V gene has CDR1 LGHDT and CDR2 YNNKEL (reference sequence). With 4 bases clipped from V and 1 base from J, the junction kept 6 bases outside the gene matches. In DNA form, the CDR3 reads TGTGCCAGCAGCCGACAGGGAATTGGGAACACTGAAGCTTTCTTT. Translated: CASSRQGIGNTEAFF.

This clonotype was seen many times. The V gene is TRBV20-1, the J gene TRBJ2-5; D may be TRBD1 (6 bases). Trimming left V 0 bases short and J 2 bases short, with 13 bases between. The CDR3 contains 15 residues. The V gene's germline CDR1 is DFQATT and CDR2 SNEGSKA (reference sequence). CDR3: CSARDMTGGQETQYF. The CDR3, as DNA: TGCAGTGCTAGAGATATGACAGGTGGACAAGAGACCCAGTACTTC.

The chain carries TRBV5-1 and TRBJ2-3; a weak D match, TRBD2 (6 bases). The CDR3 length is 16 residues. V gave up 2 bases and J gave up 0 bases, with 13 bases separating them. The germline V gene has CDR1 SGHRS and CDR2 YFSETQ. CDR3 sequence reads: CASSLPGASSTDTQYF. In nucleotides, the CDR3 is TGCGCCAGCAGCTTACCGGGAGCGTCTAGCACAGATACGCAGTATTTT.

This clonotype has more than one count but fewer than ten. The chain recombines TRBV19 with TRBJ2-3; D remains ambiguous. Trimming took off 7 bases at V and 8 bases at J, with 13 bases between the two ends. The CDR3 is 12 amino acids. Per the germline V gene, CDR1 is LNHDA and CDR2 is SQIVND (reference sequence). CDR3 sequence (DNA): TGTGCCAGTACCACCCGTTCGGGTACGCAGTATTTT. It codes for CASTTRSGTQYF.

The chain carries TRBV6-2 or TRBV6-3 and TRBJ2-7; maybe TRBD1 (6 bases). Trimming removed 2 bases at V and 2 bases at J, with 13 bases between. Germline V gene lookup returns CDR1 MNHEY and CDR2 SVGEGT. CDR3 length equals 15 residues. The CDR3 DNA follows: TGTGCCAGCAGTTACGGGCAGGGGAACCCCTACGAGCAGTACTTC. This translates into CASSYGQGNPYEQYF.

V is TRBV6-2 or TRBV6-3 and J is TRBJ2-7, with 7 bases that match TRBD1. The CDR3 spans 13 residues. Losses at the gene ends were 9 bases for V and 2 bases for J; bases not matched to a gene: 7. Germline-derived CDR1 and CDR2 are MNHEY and SVGEGT. The CDR3 coding sequence is TGTGCCAGGACAGGCACAGGGGCCTACGAGCAGTACGTC. Translated, it gives CARTGTGAYEQYV.

This clonotype has a count of ten or more. The chain couples TRBV20-1 to TRBJ1-2; D remains unclear. Germline-derived CDR1 and CDR2 are DFQATT and SNEGSKA (reference sequence). This CDR3 has 12 amino acids. V dropped 3 bases and J dropped 1 base, with 6 bases sitting between them. The CDR3 is CSASWGNYGYTF. CDR3 in DNA: TGCAGTGCTAGTTGGGGTAACTATGGCTACACCTTC.

There are a few counts of this clonotype. The chain couples TRBV7-6 to TRBJ1-2, with 8 positions matching TRBD1. Germline CDR1 is SGHVS and CDR2 is FNYEAQ. V shed 2 bases, J shed 7 bases, and the junction held 6 bases outside the gene matches. CDR3 size: 14 residues. The CDR3 spells CASSLSFGQGGYTF. In DNA, the CDR3 is TGTGCCAGCAGCTTATCGTTCGGACAGGGTGGCTACACCTTC. The full variable domain, rest sourced from reference TRBV7-6 and TRBJ1-2, is GAGVSQSPRYKVTKRGQDVALRCDPISGHVSLYWYRQALGQGPEFLTYFNYEAQQDKSGLPNDRFSAERPEGSISTLTIQRTEQRDSAMYRCASSLSFGQGGYTFGSGTRLTVV.

This clonotype has a handful of counts. The chain has TRBV6-5 and TRBJ1-6; D call uncertain. This CDR3 spans 13 amino acids. With 2 bases removed from V and 13 bases from J, the gap between germline ends came to 12 bases. Per the germline V gene, CDR1 is MNHEY and CDR2 is SVGAGI. DNA of the CDR3: TGTGCCAGCAGTTACGCGCAGGTTCGCCCCCTCCACTTT. It is translated as CASSYAQVRPLHF.

The sample holds a few counts of this clonotype. The chain is built from TRBV7-6 and TRBJ1-4, with D possibly matching TRBD1 (5 bases). There are 14 residues in the CDR3. Germline V gene data show CDR1 as SGHVS and CDR2 as FNYEAQ. Trimming took off 4 bases at V and 10 bases at J, with 16 bases between the two ends. The CDR3 sequence: CASSSVEGSGKLFF. For the CDR3, the DNA is TGTGCCAGCAGCTCCGTTGAGGGGAGCGGAAAACTGTTTTTT.

CDR3 in amino acids: CASSIGGAVEQFF. The CDR3 bases are TGCGCCAGCAGCATCGGGGGGGCGGTAGAGCAGTTCTTC. This chain joins TRBV5-1 and TRBJ2-1, with 8 bases matching TRBD2. J was trimmed by 10 bases and V by 4 bases; bases with no gene match: 7. The CDR3 runs 13 residues. CDR1 is SGHRS and CDR2 is YFSETQ in the germline V gene.

The chain recombines TRBV6-2 or TRBV6-3 with TRBJ2-2; the match to TRBD1 covers 7 bases. CDR3 length equals 14 residues. The trim removed 7 bases at V and 5 bases at J, leaving 7 bases unmatched. Germline V gene data show CDR1 as MNHEY and CDR2 as SVGEGT. The CDR3: CASNRAGGTGELFF. The CDR3 nucleotides are TGTGCCAGCAACCGGGCAGGGGGAACCGGGGAGCTGTTTTTT.

The rearrangement joins TRBV15 to TRBJ2-2; unclear D gene. Per germline, CDR1 LNHNV and CDR2 YYDKDF (reference sequence). The CDR3 extends over 16 amino acids. Trimming removed 1 base at V and 6 bases at J, with 15 bases between. CDR3 region: CATSRGQVGISGELFF. DNA for the CDR3: TGTGCCACCAGCAGAGGCCAAGTGGGTATTTCCGGGGAGCTGTTTTTT.

This chain links TRBV28 with TRBJ2-3; either TRBD1 or TRBD2 may fit D (6 bases each). The CDR3 runs 15 residues. V was clipped by 9 bases and J by 8 bases, with 24 bases between them. Germline CDR1 reads MDHEN; CDR2 reads SYDVKM. The CDR3 DNA follows: TGTGCCAGTAAAATGCCGGGGGCGCCCCTTCGTACGCAGTATTTT. Protein sequence: CASKMPGAPLRTQYF. The whole variable domain, filled in from reference TRBV28 and TRBJ2-3, reads DVKVTQSSRYLVKRTGEKVFLECVQDMDHENMFWYRQDPGLGLRLIYFSYDVKMKEKGDIPEGYSVSREKKERFSLILESASTNQTSMYLCASKMPGAPLRTQYFGPGTRLTVL.

This clonotype was observed once. This chain links TRBV7-2 with TRBJ1-1; 9 positions agree with TRBD1. This CDR3 contains 14 residues. V was clipped by 6 bases and J by 3 bases; unmatched bases: 5. Germline lookup yields CDR1 SGHTA and CDR2 FQGNSA. This CDR3 reads CASRSGTGYTEAFF. In DNA form, the CDR3 reads TGTGCCAGCAGGAGTGGGACAGGGTACACTGAAGCTTTCTTT.

This clonotype turned up a few times. V is TRBV20-1 and J is TRBJ2-7; tentatively, D is TRBD2 (7 bases). From germline, CDR1 is DFQATT and CDR2 SNEGSKA (reference sequence). V dropped 0 bases and J dropped 0 bases, with 15 bases sitting between them. The CDR3 is 16 amino acids. CDR3 in DNA: TGCAGTGCTAGAGATTTGGGGCGGGGGCACTCCTACGAGCAGTACTTC. It is translated as CSARDLGRGHSYEQYF.

The chain carries TRBV2 and TRBJ2-5, with D possibly matching TRBD1 (6 bases). V was trimmed by 7 bases and J by 1 base, leaving 13 bases between them. Germline-derived CDR1 and CDR2 are SNHLY and FYNNEI. The CDR3 sequence is 14 residues long. The CDR3 is CASTYSDSQETQYF. As DNA, the CDR3 is TGTGCCAGCACCTATTCGGACAGCCAAGAGACCCAGTACTTC.

This clonotype was detected only a few times. The chain uses TRBV6-2 or TRBV6-3 and TRBJ1-2, with unresolved D. This CDR3 has 12 residues. Looked up from germline, CDR1 is MNHEY and CDR2 is SVGEGT. V lost 4 bases and J lost 3, with 6 bases in between. The CDR3 bases are TGTGCCAGCAGTTTTCCTGACTATGGCTACACCTTC. Translation: CASSFPDYGYTF.

V and J are TRBV5-4 and TRBJ2-5; 10 bases match TRBD2. There are 16 residues in the CDR3. The V gene's germline CDR1 is SGHNT and CDR2 YYREEE (reference sequence). Trimming at V came to 2 bases and at J to 2 bases, leaving 6 bases not matched to a gene. For the CDR3, the DNA is TGTGCCAGCAGCTTAAAGAGCGGGGGGGATCAAGAGACCCAGTACTTC. Its protein product is CASSLKSGGDQETQYF.

This chain links TRBV15 with TRBJ1-6; 9 bases fit TRBD1. The CDR3 has 14 amino acids. CDR1 is LNHNV, CDR2 YYDKDF, per germline (reference sequence). The V and J ends lost 4 bases and 9 bases, in that order; junction bases with no gene match: 4. Written as DNA, the CDR3 is TGTGCCACCAGCAAGGGACAGGGCGGTTCACCCCTCCACTTT. Its protein product is CATSKGQGGSPLHF.

This clonotype was seen a few times. The rearrangement links TRBV7-2 to TRBJ2-7; possibly TRBD2 for D (6 bases). Germline lookup yields CDR1 SGHTA and CDR2 FQGNSA. V lost 1 base and J 3 bases, leaving 16 bases between the germline ends. CDR3 length equals 16 residues. The CDR3 is CASSLGWGGTGYEQYF. For the CDR3, the DNA is TGTGCCAGCAGCTTAGGGTGGGGCGGGACCGGCTACGAGCAGTACTTC. Full variable domain (outside the CDR3, taken from reference TRBV7-2 and TRBJ2-7): GAGVSQSPSNKVTEKGKDVELRCDPISGHTALYWYRQSLGQGLEFLIYFQGNSAPDKSGLPSDRFSAERTGGSVSTLTIQRTQQEDSAVYLCASSLGWGGTGYEQYFGPGTRLTVT.

This chain connects TRBV29-1 to TRBJ2-5; perhaps TRBD1 as D (5 bases). CDR1 and CDR2 from the germline V gene are SQVTM and ANQGSEA. V was shortened by 5 bases and J by 5 bases, with 9 bases between the two germline ends. CDR3 size: 11 residues. The CDR3 nucleotides are TGCAGCGTTAGGGGTTGGGAGACCCAGTACTTC. Translating it yields CSVRGWETQYF. The complete variable domain, with remaining parts taken from reference TRBV29-1 and TRBJ2-5, reads SAVISQKPSRDICQRGTSLTIQCQVDSQVTMMFWYRQQPGQSLTLIATANQGSEATYESGFVIDKFPISRPNLTFSTLTVSNMSPEDSSIYLCSVRGWETQYFGPGTRLLVL.

Concerning this clonotype: With a much larger clone just one base away, this may be a read error. The chain combines TRBV29-1 with TRBJ2-5, with D unclear. Germline V gene lookup returns CDR1 SQVTM and CDR2 ANQGSEA. The CDR3 totals 12 residues. With 6 bases removed from V and 5 bases from J, the gap between germline ends came to 13 bases. The CDR3 sequence is CSVATPSETQYF. The CDR3 DNA reads TGCAGCGTGGCCACCCCCTCGGAGACCCAGTACTTC.

This clonotype was seen more than once but under ten times. V and J are TRBV7-9 and TRBJ1-4; D unclear. The germline gives CDR1 SEHNR, CDR2 FQNEAQ (reference sequence). The CDR3 is made up of 14 amino acids. V shed 5 bases and J shed 10 bases, with 17 bases lying between them. As DNA, the CDR3 is TGTGCCAGCAGCCTACACCAAACCACGGGAAAACTGTTTTTT. The encoded protein is CASSLHQTTGKLFF.

This clonotype appeared many times. The chain recombines TRBV6-2 or TRBV6-3 with TRBJ1-6; D not certain. Germline CDR1 reads MNHEY; CDR2 reads SVGEGT. With 4 bases removed from V and 8 bases from J, the gap between germline ends came to 9 bases. The CDR3 totals 13 residues. The CDR3 DNA sequence: TGTGCCAGCAGTTTTTACCTTGATTCACCCCTCCACTTT. As protein: CASSFYLDSPLHF.

The chain carries TRBV6-5 and TRBJ2-7, with 7 nucleotides matching TRBD1. V gave up 0 bases and J gave up 1 base; unmatched junction bases: 9. Germline values: CDR1 MNHEY, CDR2 SVGAGI. The CDR3 loop spans 17 amino acids. The CDR3 DNA follows: TGTGCCAGCAGTTACTCGATTGGGACGACAGGGTCCTACGAGCAGTACTTC. Protein sequence: CASSYSIGTTGSYEQYF.

This clonotype came up a few times. The chain joins TRBV6-5 to TRBJ2-5; D is perhaps TRBD1 (5 bases). Germline V CDR1 and CDR2: MNHEY, SVGAGI. This CDR3 is 11 amino acids long. Trimming removed 2 bases from V and 7 bases from J, with 5 bases in between. Written as DNA, the CDR3 is TGTGCCAGCAGTTACCAGGGGACCCAGTACTTC. Translation gives CASSYQGTQYF.

A few counts support this clonotype. CDR3 DNA sequence: TGTGCCAGCTCACCCGACAGGGGTGCCCGGGAGACCCAGTACTTC. Its translation is CASSPDRGARETQYF. This sequence joins TRBV18 and TRBJ2-5, with 8 bases fitting TRBD1. Unmatched junction bases numbered 8, after V lost 3 bases and J lost 5 bases. This CDR3 has 15 residues. CDR1 and CDR2 (germline): KGHSH, LQKENI. Supplemented by reference TRBV18 and TRBJ2-5, the full variable domain reads NAGVMQNPRHLVRRRGQEARLRCSPMKGHSHVYWYRQLPEEGLKFMVYLQKENIIDESGMPKERFSAEFPKEGPSILRIQQVVRGDSAAYFCASSPDRGARETQYFGPGTRLLVL.

The chain is built from TRBV9 and TRBJ2-2; D is possibly TRBD1 (6 bases). This CDR3 has 17 residues. The ends were cut back, 2 bases at V and 5 bases at J, with 19 bases in the middle. Germline CDR1 and CDR2: SGDLS and YYNGEE. The CDR3 protein is CASSVTTGHYGTGELFF. Here the CDR3 DNA reads TGTGCCAGCAGCGTGACGACAGGCCATTACGGGACCGGGGAGCTGTTTTTT.

This chain links TRBV28 with TRBJ1-1; D not resolved. The CDR3 length is 14 residues. CDR1 and CDR2 from the germline V gene are MDHEN and SYDVKM. The V gene lost 5 bases and the J gene lost 4 bases, with 14 bases spanning the gap. This CDR3 reads CASSTREWGTEAFF. CDR3 sequence (DNA): TGTGCCAGCAGTACGAGGGAGTGGGGCACTGAAGCTTTCTTT. Full variable domain (rest looked up from reference TRBV28 and TRBJ1-1): DVKVTQSSRYLVKRTGEKVFLECVQDMDHENMFWYRQDPGLGLRLIYFSYDVKMKEKGDIPEGYSVSREKKERFSLILESASTNQTSMYLCASSTREWGTEAFFGQGTRLTVV.

This clonotype was observed at least ten times. The chain combines TRBV6-5 with TRBJ1-1; possibly TRBD1 for D (5 bases). CDR3 size: 13 residues. V dropped 0 bases and J dropped 5 bases, with 7 bases sitting between them. The germline gives CDR1 MNHEY, CDR2 SVGAGI. The CDR3 nucleotides read TGTGCCAGCAGTTACTCGAGGGGTACTGAAGCTTTCTTT. Its translation: CASSYSRGTEAFF.

This clonotype was counted between two and nine times. The chain links TRBV28 to TRBJ2-7; 9 bases fit TRBD1. From germline, CDR1 is MDHEN and CDR2 SYDVKM. Trimming took 6 bases from V and 8 from J; bases not matched to a gene: 5. The CDR3 totals 12 residues. The CDR3 DNA reads TGTGCCAGCAGCGAACAGGGGGCCCAGCAGTACGTC. Its translation is CASSEQGAQQYV.